The 15 T cell receptor beta chains given below trace back to one sample, sequenced in a study of blood T cell repertoires in COVID-19. This table comes from immunoSEQ multiplex PCR, and its TCRdb copy is limited to in-frame clones, with some not included. This repertoire shows about 140,000 clones, 80% found once; its top ten account for approximately 3.5%. Sequencing was performed on peripheral blood. These receptors were obtained from a man between 65 and 85 years old who had recovered from COVID-19.

This rearrangement joins TRBV6-1 to TRBJ1-3, with D unresolved. Germline V gene sequence: CDR1 MNHNS, CDR2 SASEGT. This CDR3 comprises 16 residues. Between the trimmed V and J ends, which lost 1 base and 0 bases, there was a span of 10 bases. The CDR3: CASSEGATDSGNTIYF. The CDR3 bases are TGTGCCAGCAGTGAAGGGGCAACGGACTCTGGAAACACCATATATTTT.

This clone was counted a single time. The chain couples TRBV6-1 to TRBJ2-7; maybe TRBD2 (7 bases). The germline V and J ends were trimmed by 0 bases and 3 bases, with 15 bases remaining between them. In germline, CDR1 is MNHNS, CDR2 SASEGT. This CDR3 contains 16 residues. CDR3 coding DNA: TGTGCCAGCAGTGAAGCAGGGGGGGGGAATTACTACGAGCAGTACTTC. This translates into CASSEAGGGNYYEQYF.

This rearrangement joins TRBV14 to TRBJ2-1, with D unresolved. The length of the CDR3 is 12 residues. V lost 4 bases and J lost 9, with 10 bases in between. Germline V lookup: CDR1 SGHDN, CDR2 FVKESK. CDR3 region: CASSPQFGEQFF. CDR3 bases: TGTGCCAGCAGCCCACAGTTTGGTGAGCAGTTCTTC. Filled out from reference TRBV14 and TRBJ2-1, the complete variable domain reads EAGVTQFPSHSVIEKGQTVTLRCDPISGHDNLYWYRRVMGKEIKFLLHFVKESKQDESGMPNNRFLAERTGGTYSTLKVQPAELEDSGVYFCASSPQFGEQFFGPGTRLTVL.

The chain uses TRBV7-9 and TRBJ2-1; D is perhaps TRBD2 (5 bases). CDR1 SEHNR and CDR2 FQNEAQ come from the germline V gene (reference sequence). The CDR3 spans 13 residues. V was shortened by 4 bases and J by 10 bases, with 14 bases between the two germline ends. CDR3 in amino acids: CASSSLGPEEQFF. The CDR3, as DNA: TGTGCCAGCAGCTCACTAGGACCCGAAGAGCAGTTCTTC.

The chain employs TRBV19 and TRBJ1-1, with D maybe TRBD1 (5 bases). Germline V gene sequence: CDR1 LNHDA, CDR2 SQIVND (reference sequence). V lost 3 bases, J lost 4 bases, and 12 bases lay in between. This CDR3 has 14 amino acids. The CDR3 DNA reads TGTGCCAGTAGTATCCAGGGATTGAGCACTGAAGCTTTCTTT. Protein: CASSIQGLSTEAFF.

This chain links TRBV5-1 with TRBJ2-2; 7 nucleotides agree with TRBD2. The V segment lost 2 bases and the J segment 2 bases; nucleotides outside the gene matches: 6. There are 16 residues in the CDR3. Germline V gives CDR1 SGHRS, CDR2 YFSETQ. The CDR3 nucleotides are TGCGCCAGCAGCTTAGGGACTACCCAAAACACCGGGGAGCTGTTTTTT. Its translation: CASSLGTTQNTGELFF.

This sequence joins TRBV9 and TRBJ2-1; TRBD2 agrees at 7 bases. V lost 1 base, J lost 6 bases, and 1 base stayed unmatched. CDR1 and CDR2 from the germline V gene are SGDLS and YYNGEE. The CDR3 sequence is 13 residues long. The CDR3 DNA reads as TGTGCCAGCAGCGTATCGGGGGGCAATGAGCAGTTCTTC. Translated, it gives CASSVSGGNEQFF.

The chain is built from TRBV7-6 and TRBJ1-2; 8 bases are a match to TRBD1. The CDR3 covers 13 residues. CDR1 is SGHVS, CDR2 FNYEAQ, per germline. Trimming cost V 4 bases and J 4 bases; bases outside gene matches: 2. The CDR3 nucleotides are TGTGCCAGCAGCTCAGGGGGCGGCTATGGCTACACCTTC. Protein sequence: CASSSGGGYGYTF.

This chain links TRBV4-1 with TRBJ1-1, with D possibly matching TRBD1 (5 bases). V was pared by 0 bases and J by 0 bases, with 23 bases between. This CDR3 has 20 amino acids. Germline V lookup: CDR1 MGHRA, CDR2 YSYEKL. The CDR3 sequence: CASSQDKIGQGVGMNTEAFF. The DNA for the CDR3 is TGCGCCAGCAGCCAAGATAAGATTGGGCAGGGCGTAGGTATGAACACTGAAGCTTTCTTT.

This clone was recorded once. V is TRBV4-1 and J is TRBJ2-4; D might be TRBD1 (5 bases). Between the trimmed V and J ends, which lost 5 bases and 0 bases, there was a span of 11 bases. CDR1 and CDR2 (germline): MGHRA, YSYEKL. This CDR3 has 15 amino acids. In DNA form, the CDR3 reads TGCGCCAGCAGCACGCGACAGATAGCCAAAAACATTCAGTACTTC. This encodes CASSTRQIAKNIQYF.

The gene calls are TRBV15 and TRBJ2-7; 9 bases are a match to TRBD1. V lost 0 bases to trimming and J lost 3 bases; unmatched junction nucleotides: 3. CDR3 length: 15 amino acids. Germline V lookup: CDR1 LNHNV, CDR2 YYDKDF (reference sequence). The CDR3 sequence is CATSREGTGYYEQYF. The CDR3 nucleotides are TGTGCCACCAGCAGAGAGGGGACAGGGTACTACGAGCAGTACTTC.

The chain is built from TRBV5-1 and TRBJ2-1, with 11 bases identical to TRBD2. V was pared by 4 bases and J by 1 base, with 4 bases of the junction left unmatched. Germline CDR1 and CDR2: SGHRS and YFSETQ. The length of the CDR3 is 16 residues. Here the CDR3 reads CASSITSGSSYNEQFF. The DNA for the CDR3 is TGCGCCAGCAGCATTACTAGCGGGAGTTCCTACAATGAGCAGTTCTTC. The whole variable domain, remainder taken from reference TRBV5-1 and TRBJ2-1, is KAGVTQTPRYLIKTRGQQVTLSCSPISGHRSVSWYQQTPGQGLQFLFEYFSETQRNKGNFPGRFSGRQFSNSRSEMNVSTLELGDSALYLCASSITSGSSYNEQFFGPGTRLTVL.

The gene calls are TRBV6-5 and TRBJ2-1; TRBD2 matches at 8 bases. Looked up from germline, CDR1 is MNHEY and CDR2 is SVGAGI. The V segment lost 0 bases and the J segment 4 bases; nucleotides outside the gene matches: 5. The CDR3 runs 16 residues. CDR3 sequence reads: CASSYSRGGLYNEQFF. The CDR3 DNA follows: TGTGCCAGCAGTTACTCCCGGGGGGGTTTATACAATGAGCAGTTCTTC.

This clone has a handful of counts. The chain couples TRBV4-1 to TRBJ2-7; 7 positions agree with TRBD1. CDR1 and CDR2 from the germline V gene are MGHRA and YSYEKL. After removal of 2 bases from V and 0 bases from J, the junction contained 7 bases not matched to a gene. The CDR3 covers 16 residues. CDR3 DNA sequence: TGCGCCAGCAGCCAAACTCCGGGACAGTTCTCCTACGAGCAGTACTTC. Protein product: CASSQTPGQFSYEQYF.

The V gene is TRBV7-2, the J gene TRBJ1-3; 12 bases align to TRBD1. Germline assignment: CDR1 SGHTA and CDR2 FQGNSA. The V gene end was trimmed by 5 bases and the J gene end by 4 bases; junction bases not matched to a gene: 3. There are 15 residues in the CDR3. The CDR3, as DNA: TGTGCCAGCAGCCGGGACAGGGGGCGCGGAAACACCATATATTTT. Translating gives CASSRDRGRGNTIYF.